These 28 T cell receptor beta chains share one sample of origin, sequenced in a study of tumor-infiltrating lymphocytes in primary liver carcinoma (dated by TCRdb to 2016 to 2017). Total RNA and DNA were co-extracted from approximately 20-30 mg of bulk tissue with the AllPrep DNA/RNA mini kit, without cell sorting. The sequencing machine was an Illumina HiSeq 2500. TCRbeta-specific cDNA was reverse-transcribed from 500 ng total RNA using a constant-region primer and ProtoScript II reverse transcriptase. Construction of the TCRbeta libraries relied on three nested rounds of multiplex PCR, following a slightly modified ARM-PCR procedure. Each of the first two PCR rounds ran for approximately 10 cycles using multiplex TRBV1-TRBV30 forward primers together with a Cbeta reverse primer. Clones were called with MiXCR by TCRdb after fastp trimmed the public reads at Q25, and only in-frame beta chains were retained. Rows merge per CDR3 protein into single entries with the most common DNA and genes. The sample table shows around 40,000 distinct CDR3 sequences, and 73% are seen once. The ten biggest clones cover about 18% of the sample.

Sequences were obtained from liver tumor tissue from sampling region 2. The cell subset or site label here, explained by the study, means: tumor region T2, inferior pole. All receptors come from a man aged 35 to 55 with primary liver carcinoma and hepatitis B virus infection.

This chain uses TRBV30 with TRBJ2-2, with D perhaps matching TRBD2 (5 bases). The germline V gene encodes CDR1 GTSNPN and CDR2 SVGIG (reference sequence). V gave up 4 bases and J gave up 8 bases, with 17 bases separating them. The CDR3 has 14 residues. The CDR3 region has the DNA TGTGCCTGGAAAACGGTGGGGAGCACAGGGGAGCTGTTTTTT. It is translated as CAWKTVGSTGELFF.

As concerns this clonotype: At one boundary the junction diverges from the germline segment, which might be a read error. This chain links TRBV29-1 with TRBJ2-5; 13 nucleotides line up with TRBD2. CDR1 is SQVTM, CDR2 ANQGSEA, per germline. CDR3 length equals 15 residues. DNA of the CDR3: TGTAACGTTTGGACTAGCGGGAGTTGGGCAGAGACCCAGTACTTC. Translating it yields CNVWTSGSWAETQYF.

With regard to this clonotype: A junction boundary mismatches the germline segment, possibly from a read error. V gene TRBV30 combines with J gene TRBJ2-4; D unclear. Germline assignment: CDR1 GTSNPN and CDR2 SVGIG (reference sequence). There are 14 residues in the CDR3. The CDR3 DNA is TGTGCCATGGAGAGTTCGGTAGCCATAAACATTCAGTACTTC. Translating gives CAMESSVAINIQYF.

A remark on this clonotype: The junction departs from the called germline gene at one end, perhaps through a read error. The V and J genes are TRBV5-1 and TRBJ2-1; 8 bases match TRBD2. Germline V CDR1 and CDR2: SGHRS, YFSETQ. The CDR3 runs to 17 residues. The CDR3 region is CVSSTRLAPSSYNEQVF. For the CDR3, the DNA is TGCGTCAGCAGCACTAGACTAGCGCCCAGCTCCTACAATGAGCAGGTCTTC.

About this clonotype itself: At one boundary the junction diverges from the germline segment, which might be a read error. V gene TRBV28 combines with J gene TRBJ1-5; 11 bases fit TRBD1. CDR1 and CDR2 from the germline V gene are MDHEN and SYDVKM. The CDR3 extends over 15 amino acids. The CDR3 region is CANSGGQGAYQPHHF. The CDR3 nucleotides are TGTGCCAACAGTGGTGGACAGGGGGCTTATCAGCCCCACCATTTT.

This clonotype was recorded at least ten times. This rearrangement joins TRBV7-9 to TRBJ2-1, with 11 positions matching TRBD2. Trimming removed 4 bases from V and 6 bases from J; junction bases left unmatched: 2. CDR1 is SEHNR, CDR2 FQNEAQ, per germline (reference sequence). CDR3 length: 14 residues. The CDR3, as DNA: TGTGCCAGCAGCTCCGGGACTAGCGGCAATGAGCAGTTCTTC. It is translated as CASSSGTSGNEQFF.

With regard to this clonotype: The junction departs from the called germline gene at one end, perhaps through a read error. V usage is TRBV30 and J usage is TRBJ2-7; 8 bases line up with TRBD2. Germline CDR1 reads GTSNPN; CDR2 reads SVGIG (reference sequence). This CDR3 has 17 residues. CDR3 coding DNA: TGTTCCTGGAGTGTAATACACGCGGGGGGCTATTACGGCGGGCAGTACTTC. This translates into CSWSVIHAGGYYGGQYF.

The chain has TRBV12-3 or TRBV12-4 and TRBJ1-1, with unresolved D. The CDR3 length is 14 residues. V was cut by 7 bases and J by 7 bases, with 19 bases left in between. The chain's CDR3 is CASTFLVLVGEAFF. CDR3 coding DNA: TGTGCCAGCACTTTTCTTGTACTAGTGGGTGAAGCTTTCTTT.

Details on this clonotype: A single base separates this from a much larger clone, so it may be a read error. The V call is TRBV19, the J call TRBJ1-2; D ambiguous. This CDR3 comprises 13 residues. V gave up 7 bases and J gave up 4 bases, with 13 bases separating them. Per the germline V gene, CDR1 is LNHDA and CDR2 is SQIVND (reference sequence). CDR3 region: CASIPELSYGYTF. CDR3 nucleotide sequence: TGTGCCAGTATCCCGGAGCTCAGCTATGGCTACACCTTC.

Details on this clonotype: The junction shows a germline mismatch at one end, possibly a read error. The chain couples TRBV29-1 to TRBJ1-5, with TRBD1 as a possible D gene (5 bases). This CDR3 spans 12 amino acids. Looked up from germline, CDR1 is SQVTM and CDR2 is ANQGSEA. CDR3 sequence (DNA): TGCACTGGGGAACAGGCAAATCAACCCCAGCATTTT. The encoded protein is CTGEQANQPQHF.

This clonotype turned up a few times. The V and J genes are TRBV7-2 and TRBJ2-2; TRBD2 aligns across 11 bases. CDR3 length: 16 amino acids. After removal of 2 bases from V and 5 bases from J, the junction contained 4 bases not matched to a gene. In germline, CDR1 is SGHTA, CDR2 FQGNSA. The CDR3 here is CASSLLGLAETGELFF. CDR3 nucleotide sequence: TGTGCCAGCAGCTTACTGGGACTAGCGGAAACCGGGGAGCTGTTTTTT.

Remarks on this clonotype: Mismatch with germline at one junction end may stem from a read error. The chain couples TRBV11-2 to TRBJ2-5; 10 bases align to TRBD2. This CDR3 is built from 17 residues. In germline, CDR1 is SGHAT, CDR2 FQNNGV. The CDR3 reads CASGLRLAGDSRETQYF. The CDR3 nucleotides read TGTGCCAGCGGCTTAAGACTAGCGGGCGACTCGAGGGAGACCCAGTACTTC.

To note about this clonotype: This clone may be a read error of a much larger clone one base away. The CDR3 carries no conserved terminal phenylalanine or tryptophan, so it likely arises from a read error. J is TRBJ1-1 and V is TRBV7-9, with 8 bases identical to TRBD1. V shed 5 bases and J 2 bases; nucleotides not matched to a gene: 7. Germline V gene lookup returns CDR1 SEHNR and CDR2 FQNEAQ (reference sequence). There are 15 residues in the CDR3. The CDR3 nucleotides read TGTGCCAGCAGCCAAGCAGGGGGCTATAACACTGAAGCTTTCCTT. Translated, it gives CASSQAGGYNTEAFL.

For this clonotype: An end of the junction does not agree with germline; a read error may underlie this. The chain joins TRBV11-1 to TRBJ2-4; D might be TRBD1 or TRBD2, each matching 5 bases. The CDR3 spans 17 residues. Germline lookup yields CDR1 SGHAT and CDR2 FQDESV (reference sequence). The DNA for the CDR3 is TGTGCCAGCAGCCCCTGGACAAGTCTGGGAGTCAAAAACATTCAGTGCTTC. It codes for CASSPWTSLGVKNIQCF. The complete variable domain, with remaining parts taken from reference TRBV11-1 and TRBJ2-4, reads EAEVAQSPRYKITEKSQAVAFWCDPISGHATLYWYRQILGQGPELLVQFQDESVVDDSQLPKDRFSAERLKGVDSTLKIQPAELGDSAMYLCASSPWTSLGVKNIQCFGAGTRLSVL.

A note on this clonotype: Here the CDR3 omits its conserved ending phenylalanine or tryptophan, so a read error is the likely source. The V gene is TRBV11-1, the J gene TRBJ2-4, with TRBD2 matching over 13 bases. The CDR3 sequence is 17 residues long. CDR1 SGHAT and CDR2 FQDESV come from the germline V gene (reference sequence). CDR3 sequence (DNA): TGTGCCGGCAGCTTTCCCGGGACTAGCGGGACCAAAAACACACAGTACATC. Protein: CAGSFPGTSGTKNTQYI.

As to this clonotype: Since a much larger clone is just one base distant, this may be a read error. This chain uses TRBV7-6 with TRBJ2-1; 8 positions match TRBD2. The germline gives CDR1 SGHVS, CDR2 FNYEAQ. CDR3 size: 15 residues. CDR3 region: CAISLSGTGDNEQFF. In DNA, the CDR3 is TGTGCCATCAGCCTTAGCGGGACTGGCGACAATGAGCAGTTCTTC.

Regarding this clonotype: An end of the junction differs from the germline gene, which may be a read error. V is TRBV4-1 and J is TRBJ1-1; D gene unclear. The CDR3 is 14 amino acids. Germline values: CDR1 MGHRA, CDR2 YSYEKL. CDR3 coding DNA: TGCGCCAGCAGCCACATATCTGAAAACACTGATGCTTTCTTT. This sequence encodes CASSHISENTDAFF.

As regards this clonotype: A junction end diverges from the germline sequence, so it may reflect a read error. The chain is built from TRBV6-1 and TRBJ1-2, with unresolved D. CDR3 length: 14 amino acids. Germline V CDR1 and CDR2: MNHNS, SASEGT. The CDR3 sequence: CASREAGGLYGCTF. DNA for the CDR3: TGTGCCAGCCGCGAGGCCGGTGGTCTCTATGGCTGCACCTTC.

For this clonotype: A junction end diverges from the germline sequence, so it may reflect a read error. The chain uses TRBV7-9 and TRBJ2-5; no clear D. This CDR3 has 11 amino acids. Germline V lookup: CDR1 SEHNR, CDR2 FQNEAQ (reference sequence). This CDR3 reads CASSLKETRYF. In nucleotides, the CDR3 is TGTGCTAGCAGCCTGAAAGAGACCCGATACTTC.

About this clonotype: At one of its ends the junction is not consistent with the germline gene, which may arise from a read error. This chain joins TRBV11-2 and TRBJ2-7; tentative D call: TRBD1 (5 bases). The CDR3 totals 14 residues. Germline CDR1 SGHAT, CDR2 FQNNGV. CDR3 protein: CANSSNRNSYERYF. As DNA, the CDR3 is TGTGCCAACAGCTCTAACAGGAACTCCTACGAACGGTACTTC.

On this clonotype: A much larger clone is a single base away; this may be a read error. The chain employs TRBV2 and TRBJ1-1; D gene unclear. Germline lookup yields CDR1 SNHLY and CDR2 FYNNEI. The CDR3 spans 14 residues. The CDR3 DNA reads TGTGCCAGCAGGATACTCGGTGGTAACACTGAAGCTTTGTTT. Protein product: CASRILGGNTEALF. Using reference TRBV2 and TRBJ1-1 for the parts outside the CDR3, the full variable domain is EPEVTQTPSHQVTQMGQEVILRCVPISNHLYFYWYRQILGQKVEFLVSFYNNEISEKSEIFDDQFSVERPDGSNFTLKIRSTKLEDSAMYFCASRILGGNTEALFGQGTRLTVV.

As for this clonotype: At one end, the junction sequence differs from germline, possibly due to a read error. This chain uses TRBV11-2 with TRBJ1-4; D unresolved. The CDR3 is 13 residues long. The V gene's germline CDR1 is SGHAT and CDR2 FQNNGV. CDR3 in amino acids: CVSSLGLAEKLFF. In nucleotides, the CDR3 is TGTGTCAGCAGCTTAGGGCTTGCTGAAAAACTGTTTTTT.

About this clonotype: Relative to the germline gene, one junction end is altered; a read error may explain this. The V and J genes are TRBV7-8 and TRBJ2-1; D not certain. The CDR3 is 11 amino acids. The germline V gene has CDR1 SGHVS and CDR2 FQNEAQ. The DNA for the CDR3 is TGTGCCTGCAGCTACGTGGGTGAGCAGTTCTTC. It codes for CACSYVGEQFF.

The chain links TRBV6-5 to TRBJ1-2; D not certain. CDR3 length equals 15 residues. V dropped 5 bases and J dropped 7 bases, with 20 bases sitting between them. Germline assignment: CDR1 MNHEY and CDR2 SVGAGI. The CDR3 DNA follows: TGTGCCAGCAGTGAAGTTGGTGGACGAGGTAGTGGCTACACCTTC. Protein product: CASSEVGGRGSGYTF.

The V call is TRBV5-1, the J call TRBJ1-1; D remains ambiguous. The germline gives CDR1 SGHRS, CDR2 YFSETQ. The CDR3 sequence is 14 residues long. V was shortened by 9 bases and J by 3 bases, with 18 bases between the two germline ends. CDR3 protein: CATSAAGGYTEAFF. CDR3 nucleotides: TGCGCCACCAGTGCCGCCGGTGGGTACACTGAAGCTTTCTTT.

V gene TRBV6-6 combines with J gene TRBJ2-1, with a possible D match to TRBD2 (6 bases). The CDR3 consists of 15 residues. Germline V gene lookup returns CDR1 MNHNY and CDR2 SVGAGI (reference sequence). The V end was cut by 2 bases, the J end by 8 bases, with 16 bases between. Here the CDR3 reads CASSYPEETGDEQFF. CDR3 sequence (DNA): TGTGCCAGCAGTTACCCTGAAGAGACGGGGGATGAGCAGTTCTTC.

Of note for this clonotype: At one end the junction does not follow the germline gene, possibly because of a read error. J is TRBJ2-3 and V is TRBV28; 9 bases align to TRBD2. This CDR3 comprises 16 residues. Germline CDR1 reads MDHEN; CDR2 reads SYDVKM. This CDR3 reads CARSLLTSGYTDTQYF. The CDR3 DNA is TGTGCCCGCAGTTTATTGACTAGCGGCTACACAGATACGCAGTATTTT. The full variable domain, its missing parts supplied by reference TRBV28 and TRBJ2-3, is DVKVTQSSRYLVKRTGEKVFLECVQDMDHENMFWYRQDPGLGLRLIYFSYDVKMKEKGDIPEGYSVSREKKERFSLILESASTNQTSMYLCARSLLTSGYTDTQYFGPGTRLTVL.

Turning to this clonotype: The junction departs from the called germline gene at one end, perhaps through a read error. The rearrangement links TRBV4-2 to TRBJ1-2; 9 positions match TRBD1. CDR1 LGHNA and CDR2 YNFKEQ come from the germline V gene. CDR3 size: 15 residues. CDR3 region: CVSSPATGGNHGYTF. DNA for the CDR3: TGTGTCAGCAGCCCCGCTACAGGGGGCAACCATGGCTACACCTTC.